This T cell receptor beta chain originates from a study of cytomegalovirus exposure and HLA in healthy donors. Remarks on this clone: Antigen unknown.

Notes on the study in general: Per published accounts, TCR beta sequences correctly predicted the HLA-A and HLA-B alleles of most subjects.

The CDR3 contains 11 residues. The germline V gene encodes CDR1 SQVTM and CDR2 ANQGSEA. Between the trimmed V and J ends, which lost 4 bases and 10 bases, there was a span of 11 bases. Primers for the PCR totalled 60 Vbeta and 13 Jbeta. Method: immunoSEQ multiplex PCR; TCRdb's copy keeps in-frame clones and lacks some. The repertoire holds around 20,000 clones, with roughly four fifths as singletons. Sequences were obtained from PBMCs. The clonotype originates from a human donor in good health. The chain employs TRBV29-1 and TRBJ2-1; no clear D gene. This CDR3 is CSVVRGREQFF. CDR3 DNA: TGCAGCGTTGTTAGAGGTCGAGAGCAGTTCTTC.